The rows below give T cell receptor beta chains drawn from one sample of a study of low-dose radiotherapy and immunotherapy resistance in tumors. TCRdb recomputed calls from the reads with MiXCR, one row per CDR3 protein. This sample has about 50,000 distinct CDR3 sequences; 10% to 15% occur once, and the top ten carry roughly 6.4%. Sample: PBMCs, taken before treatment. The receptors shown here come from a female donor with ovarian cancer. CDR3s include the opening cysteine and the closing phenylalanine or tryptophan. The order of the fields is J gene, V gene, clone size, D gene, CDR3 protein, CDR3 DNA. A D gene is named only where the DNA matches it firmly. Rows give clone size only sometimes, using once, few, many, or a class for an expanded clone.

TRBJ2-3	TRBV6-6	medium-sized	.	CASTSTGGADTQYF	TGTGCCAGCACTTCCACGGGGGGCGCAGATACGCAGTATTTT
TRBJ2-7	TRBV4-1	many	.	CASSQPRAGLRYEQYF	TGCGCCAGCAGCCAACCCCGGGCAGGCTTGAGATACGAGCAGTACTTC
TRBJ2-1	TRBV11-2	many	.	CASSLRPRGGSYNEQFF	TGTGCCAGCAGCCTCCGCCCCAGGGGAGGATCCTACAATGAGCAGTTCTTC
TRBJ1-1	TRBV11-2	many	.	CASSLWGAEHTEAFF	TGTGCCAGCAGCTTATGGGGGGCGGAGCACACTGAAGCTTTCTTT
TRBJ2-5	TRBV10-3	many	TRBD2	CAISESTSETQYF	TGTGCCATCAGTGAGTCGACTAGCGAGACCCAGTACTTC
TRBJ2-7	TRBV28	many	.	CASSPTWESGEQYF	TGTGCCAGCAGTCCGACTTGGGAGTCAGGCGAGCAGTACTTC
TRBJ2-1	TRBV7-8	many	TRBD2	CASSHTSGGYLNEQFF	TGTGCCAGCAGCCACACTAGCGGGGGCTATCTCAATGAGCAGTTCTTC
TRBJ1-1	TRBV29-1	many	TRBD1	CSGNRGNTEAFF	TGCAGCGGGAACAGGGGGAACACTGAAGCTTTCTTT
TRBJ2-3	TRBV5-1	.	.	CASSLAGRGTDTQYF	TGCGCCAGCAGCTTGGCGGGTAGGGGCACAGATACGCAGTATTTT
TRBJ2-7	TRBV30	many	TRBD1	CAWSVDRGTYEQYF	TGTGCCTGGAGTGTGGACAGGGGGACCTACGAGCAGTACTTC
TRBJ1-6	TRBV11-2	many	.	CASSLEASYNSPLHF	TGTGCCAGCAGCTTAGAGGCCTCCTATAATTCACCCCTCCACTTT
TRBJ2-6	TRBV6-5	many	TRBD2	CASSYSPGLAAGRVGANVLTF	TGTGCCAGCAGTTACTCGCCGGGACTAGCGGCGGGTAGGGTTGGGGCCAACGTCCTGACTTTC
TRBJ1-2	TRBV7-9	many	TRBD1	CASSLLGTGWNGYTF	TGTGCCAGCAGCCTACTAGGGACAGGATGGAACGGCTACACCTTC
TRBJ2-2	TRBV30	many	.	CAWSVRPAELFF	TGTGCCTGGAGTGTACGACCCGCCGAGCTGTTTTTT
TRBJ2-5	TRBV7-2	many	.	CASRKTGVKETQYF	TGTGCCAGCAGGAAGACAGGCGTAAAAGAGACCCAGTACTTC
TRBJ1-5	TRBV20-1	many	.	CSARGGSHSNQPQHF	TGCAGTGCTAGAGGGGGATCCCATAGCAATCAGCCCCAGCATTTT
TRBJ1-2	TRBV30	.	.	CAWKDRLNYGYTF	TGTGCCTGGAAGGACCGGCTCAACTATGGCTACACCTTC
TRBJ2-7	TRBV11-2	many	.	CASSFQVSEQYF	TGTGCCAGCAGCTTCCAGGTATCCGAGCAGTACTTC
TRBJ2-3	TRBV29-1	many	.	CSPRDRADTQYF	TGCAGCCCCCGGGATAGGGCGGATACGCAGTATTTT
TRBJ1-4	TRBV5-1	many	.	CASSLGDRPNEKLFF	TGCGCCAGCAGCCTCGGCGACAGACCAAATGAAAAACTGTTTTTT
TRBJ2-1	TRBV20-1	many	TRBD2	CSARDPSGSYNEQFF	TGCAGTGCTAGAGATCCCAGCGGGAGCTACAATGAGCAGTTCTTC
TRBJ1-5	TRBV19	many	TRBD1	CASSSGTGRSNQPQHF	TGTGCCAGTAGCTCCGGGACAGGTCGAAGCAATCAGCCCCAGCATTTT
TRBJ1-4	TRBV2	.	.	CASSSQGRRTNEKLFF	TGTGCCAGCAGTAGCCAGGGGAGGCGAACTAATGAAAAACTGTTTTTT
TRBJ2-5	TRBV29-1	many	.	CSAVRGSGKETQYF	TGCAGCGCAGTCAGGGGATCAGGCAAAGAGACCCAGTACTTC
TRBJ2-1	TRBV20-1	many	.	CSARPGGASYNEQFF	TGCAGTGCTAGACCAGGGGGGGCCTCCTACAATGAGCAGTTCTTC
TRBJ2-1	TRBV5-1	many	.	CASSQEQRNEQFF	TGCGCCAGCAGCCAGGAACAGAGGAATGAGCAGTTCTTC
TRBJ2-6	TRBV24-1	many	.	CATSEGGSGANVLTF	TGTGCCACCAGCGAGGGGGGGTCTGGGGCCAACGTCCTGACTTTC
TRBJ2-2	TRBV12-3/TRBV12-4	many	TRBD1	CASSQNFGTGASGELFF	TGTGCCAGCAGCCAAAACTTTGGGACAGGGGCCTCCGGGGAGCTGTTTTTT
TRBJ1-6	TRBV23-1	many	.	CASSHQYRELNDYNSPLHF	TGCGCCAGCAGTCATCAATACAGGGAGCTAAACGACTATAATTCACCCCTCCACTTT